The 12 T cell receptor beta chains given below trace back to one sample, sequenced in a study of cytomegalovirus exposure and HLA in healthy donors. Only in-frame clones appear in the TCRdb table, and some are missing; sequencing was by immunoSEQ multiplex PCR. Counted here are under 140,000 clones, approximately 90% occurring once; the ten biggest clones make up over 1.1%. The sequenced sample consisted of PBMCs. Receptor source: a woman between 25 and 40 years old in good health and CMV-seropositive.

The V and J genes are TRBV28 and TRBJ1-2; maybe TRBD1 (6 bases). Germline V lookup: CDR1 MDHEN, CDR2 SYDVKM. The V gene lost 8 bases and the J gene lost 5 bases, with 21 bases spanning the gap. The CDR3 runs 15 residues. CDR3 nucleotides: TGTGCCAGCGGACTCGGGGGGGGCGTAGGGTATGGCTACACCTTC. This sequence encodes CASGLGGGVGYGYTF.

The J gene is TRBJ2-7, the V gene TRBV23-1; 9 bases align to TRBD2. TRBV23-1 is an open reading frame whose function is uncertain. This CDR3 is built from 13 residues. Trimming cost V 9 bases and J 5 bases; bases outside gene matches: 8. The CDR3 coding sequence is TGCGCCAGACCCTTAGCGGGAGACAACGAGCAGTACTTC. As protein: CARPLAGDNEQYF.

The rearrangement joins TRBV4-2 to TRBJ2-7, with TRBD2 matching over 15 bases. Germline CDR1 reads LGHNA; CDR2 reads YNFKEQ. CDR3 length: 17 residues. J gave up 5 bases and V 3 bases, and 8 bases lay outside the gene matches. Here the CDR3 DNA reads TGTGCCAGCAGCCACGCCGGGACTAGCGGGAGGTTCCACGAGCAGTACTTC. This encodes CASSHAGTSGRFHEQYF.

This sequence joins TRBV15 and TRBJ1-3; 8 nucleotides line up with TRBD1. The V gene's germline CDR1 is LNHNV and CDR2 YYDKDF (reference sequence). The V and J ends lost 9 bases and 7 bases, in that order; junction bases with no gene match: 5. The CDR3 has 12 amino acids. Written as DNA, the CDR3 is TGTGCCACGGACAGGGCCTGGAACACCATATATTTT. Translating it yields CATDRAWNTIYF.

The chain uses TRBV28 and TRBJ1-1, with D tentatively TRBD1 (6 bases). The V end lost 2 bases, the J end lost 0 bases, and 13 bases lay between the germline ends. The length of the CDR3 is 16 residues. CDR1 is MDHEN and CDR2 is SYDVKM in the germline V gene. The CDR3 DNA reads TGTGCCAGCAGTTTAATTAGGGGGGGTTTGAACACTGAAGCTTTCTTT. Translation gives CASSLIRGGLNTEAFF.

The rearrangement links TRBV6-5 to TRBJ2-2, with 8 bases aligning to TRBD2. The CDR3 has 14 amino acids. The germline V gene encodes CDR1 MNHEY and CDR2 SVGAGI. J gave up 6 bases and V 4 bases, and 4 bases lay outside the gene matches. The CDR3 DNA sequence: TGTGCCAGCAGTTTAGCGGGGTGGGCCGGGGAGCTGTTTTTT. Translation gives CASSLAGWAGELFF.

This chain connects TRBV4-1 to TRBJ1-4; TRBD1 matches at 11 bases. Trimming removed 4 bases from V and 6 bases from J; junction bases left unmatched: 7. The length of the CDR3 is 16 residues. Per the germline V gene, CDR1 is MGHRA and CDR2 is YSYEKL. Written as DNA, the CDR3 is TGCGCCAGCAGCCTAAGACCGGGACAGGGGGATGAAAAACTGTTTTTT. Amino acid sequence: CASSLRPGQGDEKLFF.

This clone has a count of ten or more. This rearrangement joins TRBV18 to TRBJ2-7, with TRBD2 matching 8 bases. V was pared by 3 bases and J by 6 bases, with 7 bases of the junction left unmatched. The CDR3 is 14 amino acids. Germline assignment: CDR1 KGHSH and CDR2 LQKENI. CDR3 DNA: TGTGCCAGCTCACCTAGCGGGACGACAACCGAGCAGTACTTC. Protein sequence: CASSPSGTTTEQYF.

This clone appeared once. V and J are TRBV7-6 and TRBJ1-1, with 7 bases fitting TRBD1. V shed 5 bases, J shed 3 bases, and the junction held 6 bases outside the gene matches. Germline lookup yields CDR1 SGHVS and CDR2 FNYEAQ. This CDR3 has 14 amino acids. Written as DNA, the CDR3 is TGTGCCAGCAGCCCGGGGACAGCCCACACTGAAGCTTTCTTT. Its protein is CASSPGTAHTEAFF.

The chain joins TRBV5-1 to TRBJ1-1; 7 bases agree with TRBD1. V shed 5 bases and J 3 bases; nucleotides not matched to a gene: 7. The germline CDR1 and CDR2 sequences are SGHRS and YFSETQ. This CDR3 is 14 amino acids long. Written as DNA, the CDR3 is TGCGCCAGCAGTTATGAGGGGGCTGACACTGAAGCTTTCTTT. It encodes CASSYEGADTEAFF.

As for this clone: Different DNA sequences within this sample yield the same CDR3. The CDR3 nucleotides read TGTGCCAGCATCCGCAGCGGGAGCTCCTACAATGAGCAGTTCTTC. This gives the protein CASIRSGSSYNEQFF. The chain recombines TRBV7-9 with TRBJ2-1, with 8 positions matching TRBD2. The V gene's germline CDR1 is SEHNR and CDR2 FQNEAQ (reference sequence). V shed 7 bases, J shed 0 bases, and the junction held 5 bases outside the gene matches. The CDR3 has 15 residues.

This chain joins TRBV7-2 and TRBJ2-3, with D tentatively TRBD2 (7 bases). There are 15 residues in the CDR3. The germline V gene has CDR1 SGHTA and CDR2 FQGNSA. V lost 2 bases to trimming and J lost 3 bases, with 12 bases between them. CDR3 amino acids: CASSLRGGKTDTQYF. Here the CDR3 DNA reads TGTGCCAGCAGCTTAAGGGGGGGAAAAACAGATACGCAGTATTTT.